This T cell receptor (beta chain) was retrieved from a study of T cells in Graves' hyperthyroidism and ophthalmopathy. Study-level findings and limits: In validation, the model predicted ophthalmopathy. These predictions came a median about 6 months before onset. From stable hyperthyroidism, ophthalmopathy was separated by a 13 V-J model.

This CDR3 spans 14 amino acids. Trimming shortened V by 6 bases and J by 6 bases, and 14 bases separated the two germline ends. The germline CDR1 and CDR2 sequences are SGHNT and YENEEA. This clonotype was seen ten or more times. Antigen unknown. Diagnostic assessment was based on clinical symptoms, serum thyroxine and TRAb, thyroid ultrasound and orbital computed tomography. Amplification of TCR beta CDR3 regions used RNA as the template. When the TCR CDR3 underwent first-round RT-PCR, the HTBI primer set was used. MiXCR was run by TCRdb on the multiplex PCR reads, yielding one entry per CDR3 protein. In the table there are around 620,000 distinct CDR3 sequences, 40% to 55% of which are singletons.

The chain recombines TRBV11-3 with TRBJ2-2, with a weak D call TRBD1 (6 bases). The clonotype originates from an adult woman with Graves' disease, either hyperthyroidism or ophthalmopathy (not recorded which). Sequenced material: peripheral blood or thyroid tissue (not recorded which). The CDR3 is CASSFTQGSGELFF. DNA for the CDR3: TGTGCCAGCAGTTTTACACAGGGATCCGGGGAGCTGTTTTTT.